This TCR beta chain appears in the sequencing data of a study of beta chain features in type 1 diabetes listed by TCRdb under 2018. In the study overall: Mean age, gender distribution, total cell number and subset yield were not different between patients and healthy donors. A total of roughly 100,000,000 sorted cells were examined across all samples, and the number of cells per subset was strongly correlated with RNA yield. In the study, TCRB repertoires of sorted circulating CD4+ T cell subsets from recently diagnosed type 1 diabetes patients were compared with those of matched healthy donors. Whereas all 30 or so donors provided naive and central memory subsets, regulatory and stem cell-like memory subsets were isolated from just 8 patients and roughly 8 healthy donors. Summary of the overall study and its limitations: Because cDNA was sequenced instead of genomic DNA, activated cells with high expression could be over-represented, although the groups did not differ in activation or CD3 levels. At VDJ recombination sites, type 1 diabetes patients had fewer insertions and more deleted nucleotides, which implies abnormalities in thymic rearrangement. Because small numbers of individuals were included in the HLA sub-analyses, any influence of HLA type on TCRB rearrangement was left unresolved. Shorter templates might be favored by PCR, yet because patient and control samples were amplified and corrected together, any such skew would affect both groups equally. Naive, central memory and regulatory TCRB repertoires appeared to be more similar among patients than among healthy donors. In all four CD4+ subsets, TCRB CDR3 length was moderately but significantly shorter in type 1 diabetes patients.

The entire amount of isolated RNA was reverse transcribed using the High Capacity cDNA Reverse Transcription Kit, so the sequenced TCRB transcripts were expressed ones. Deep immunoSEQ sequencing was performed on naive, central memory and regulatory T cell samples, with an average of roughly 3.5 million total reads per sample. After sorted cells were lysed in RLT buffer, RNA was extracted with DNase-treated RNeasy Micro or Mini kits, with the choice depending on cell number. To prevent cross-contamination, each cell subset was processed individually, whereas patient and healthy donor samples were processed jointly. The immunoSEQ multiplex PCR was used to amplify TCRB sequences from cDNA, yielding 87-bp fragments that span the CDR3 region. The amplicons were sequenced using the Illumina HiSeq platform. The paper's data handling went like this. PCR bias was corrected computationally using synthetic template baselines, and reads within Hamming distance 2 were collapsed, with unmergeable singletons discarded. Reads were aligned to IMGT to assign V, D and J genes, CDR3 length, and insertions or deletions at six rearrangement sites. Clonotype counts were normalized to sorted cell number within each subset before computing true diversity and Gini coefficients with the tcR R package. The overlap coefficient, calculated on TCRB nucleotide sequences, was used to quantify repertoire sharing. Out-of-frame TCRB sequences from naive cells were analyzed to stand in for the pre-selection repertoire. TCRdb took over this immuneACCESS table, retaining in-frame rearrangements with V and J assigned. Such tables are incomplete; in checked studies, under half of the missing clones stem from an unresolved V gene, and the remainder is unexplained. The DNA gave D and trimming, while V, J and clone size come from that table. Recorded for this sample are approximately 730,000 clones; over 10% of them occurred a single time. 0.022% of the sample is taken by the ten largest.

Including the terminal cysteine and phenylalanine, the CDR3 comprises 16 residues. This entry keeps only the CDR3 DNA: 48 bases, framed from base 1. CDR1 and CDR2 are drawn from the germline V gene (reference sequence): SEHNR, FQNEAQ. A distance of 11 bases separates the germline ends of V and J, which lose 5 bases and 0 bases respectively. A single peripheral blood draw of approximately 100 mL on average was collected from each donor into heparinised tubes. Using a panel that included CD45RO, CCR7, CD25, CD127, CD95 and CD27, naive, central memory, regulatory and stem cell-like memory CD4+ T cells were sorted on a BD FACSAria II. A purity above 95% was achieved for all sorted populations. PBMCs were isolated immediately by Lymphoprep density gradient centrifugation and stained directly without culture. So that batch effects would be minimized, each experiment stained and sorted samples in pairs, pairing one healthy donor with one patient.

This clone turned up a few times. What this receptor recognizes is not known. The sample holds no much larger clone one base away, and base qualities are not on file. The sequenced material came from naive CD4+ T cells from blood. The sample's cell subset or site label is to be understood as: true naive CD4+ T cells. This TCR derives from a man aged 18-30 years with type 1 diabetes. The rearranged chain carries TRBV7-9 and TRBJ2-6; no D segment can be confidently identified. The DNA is TGTGCCAGCAGCAAGTCGACGGCCTCTGGGGCCAACGTCCTGACTTTC. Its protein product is CASSKSTASGANVLTF.